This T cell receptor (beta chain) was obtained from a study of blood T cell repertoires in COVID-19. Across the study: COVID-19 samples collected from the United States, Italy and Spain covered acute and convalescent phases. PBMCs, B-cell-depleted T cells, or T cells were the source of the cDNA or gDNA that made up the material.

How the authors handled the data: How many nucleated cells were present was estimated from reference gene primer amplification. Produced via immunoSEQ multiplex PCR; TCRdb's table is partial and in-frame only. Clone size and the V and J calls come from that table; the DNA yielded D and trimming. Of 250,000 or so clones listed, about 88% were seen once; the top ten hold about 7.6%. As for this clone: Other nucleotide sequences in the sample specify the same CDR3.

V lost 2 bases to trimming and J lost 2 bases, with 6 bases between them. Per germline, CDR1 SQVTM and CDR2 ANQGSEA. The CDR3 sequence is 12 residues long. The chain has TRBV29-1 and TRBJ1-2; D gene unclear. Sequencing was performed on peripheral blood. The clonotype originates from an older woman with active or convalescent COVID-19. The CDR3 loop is CSVESGNYGYTF. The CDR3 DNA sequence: TGCAGCGTTGAATCCGGGAACTATGGCTACACCTTC.